This note documents a single T cell receptor beta chain sequence. What it binds is unknown. These data are taken from a study of T cell responses to AZD1222 COVID-19 vaccine. Study conclusions and caveats: Close to half of spike-specific TCRs reportedly recognize unmutated variant regions. Spike-spanning, vaccine-associated CD4 TCRs were dominant at 160-218 and 743-854.

Pooling of second doses given at about 4 or about 12 weeks was done. Generated by immunoSEQ multiplex PCR, the TCRdb table keeps only in-frame clones and is missing some. The sample includes 50,000 to 65,000 clones, around 81% seen only once; the top ten take approximately 25%. CDR3 length: 15 amino acids. V was pared by 2 bases and J by 8 bases, with 7 bases of the junction left unmatched. Germline V gives CDR1 SGHDN, CDR2 FVKESK. This sequence originates from an adult who received the AZD1222 COVID-19 vaccine. Source: peripheral blood, taken 28 days after the second AZD1222 dose. The chain uses TRBV14 and TRBJ2-1, with 9 bases aligning to TRBD1. CDR3 bases: TGTGCCAGCAGCCAACCTGGGACAGGGCAACATGAGCAGTTCTTC. Its translation is CASSQPGTGQHEQFF. Based on the CDR3 plus reference TRBV14 and TRBJ2-1, the full variable domain is EAGVTQFPSHSVIEKGQTVTLRCDPISGHDNLYWYRRVMGKEIKFLLHFVKESKQDESGMPNNRFLAERTGGTYSTLKVQPAELEDSGVYFCASSQPGTGQHEQFFGPGTRLTVL.